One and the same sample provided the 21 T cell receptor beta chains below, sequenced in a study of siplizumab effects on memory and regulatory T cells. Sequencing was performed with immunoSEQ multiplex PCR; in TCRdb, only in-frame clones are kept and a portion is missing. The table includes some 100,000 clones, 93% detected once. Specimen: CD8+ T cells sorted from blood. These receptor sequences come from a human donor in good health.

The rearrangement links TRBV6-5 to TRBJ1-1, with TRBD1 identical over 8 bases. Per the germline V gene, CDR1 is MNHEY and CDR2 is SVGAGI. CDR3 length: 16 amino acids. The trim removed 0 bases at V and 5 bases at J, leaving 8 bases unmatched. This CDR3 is CASSYSRLDRETEAFF. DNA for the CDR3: TGTGCCAGCAGTTACTCGAGGTTGGACAGGGAAACTGAAGCTTTCTTT.

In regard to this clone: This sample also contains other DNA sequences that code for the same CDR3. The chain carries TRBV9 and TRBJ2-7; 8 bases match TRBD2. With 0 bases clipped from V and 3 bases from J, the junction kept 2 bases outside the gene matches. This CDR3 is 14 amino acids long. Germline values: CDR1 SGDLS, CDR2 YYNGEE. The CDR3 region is CASSVASGSYEQYF. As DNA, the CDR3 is TGTGCCAGCAGCGTAGCCAGCGGGAGCTACGAGCAGTACTTC.

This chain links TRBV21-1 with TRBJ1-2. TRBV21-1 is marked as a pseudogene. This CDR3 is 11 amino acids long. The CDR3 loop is CAKKKNYGYTF. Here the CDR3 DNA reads TGTGCCAAGAAAAAGAACTATGGCTACACCTTC.

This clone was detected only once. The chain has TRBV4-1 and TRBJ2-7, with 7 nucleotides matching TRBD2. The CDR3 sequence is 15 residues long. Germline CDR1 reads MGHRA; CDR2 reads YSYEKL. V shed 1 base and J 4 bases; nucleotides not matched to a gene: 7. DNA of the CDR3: TGCGCCAGCAGCCAAGCATTGGCGGGAGAATACGAGCAGTACTTC. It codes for CASSQALAGEYEQYF.

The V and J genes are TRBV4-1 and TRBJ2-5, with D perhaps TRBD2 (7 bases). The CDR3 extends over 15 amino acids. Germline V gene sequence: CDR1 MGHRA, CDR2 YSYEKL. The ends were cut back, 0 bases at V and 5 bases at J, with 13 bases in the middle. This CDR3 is CASSQDGGRGETQYF. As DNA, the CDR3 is TGCGCCAGCAGCCAAGACGGGGGGCGCGGGGAGACCCAGTACTTC.

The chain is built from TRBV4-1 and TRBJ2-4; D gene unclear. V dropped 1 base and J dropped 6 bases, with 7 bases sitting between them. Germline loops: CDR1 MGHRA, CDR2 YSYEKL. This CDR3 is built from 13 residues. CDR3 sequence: CASSQGAGNIQYF. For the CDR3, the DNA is TGCGCCAGCAGCCAAGGCGCCGGAAACATTCAGTACTTC.

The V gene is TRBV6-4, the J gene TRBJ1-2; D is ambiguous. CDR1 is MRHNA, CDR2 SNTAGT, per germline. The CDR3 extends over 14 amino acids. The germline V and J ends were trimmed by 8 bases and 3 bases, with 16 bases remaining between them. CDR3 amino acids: CASRPHLEHYGYTF. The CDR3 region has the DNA TGTGCCAGCCGCCCGCATCTAGAACACTATGGCTACACCTTC.

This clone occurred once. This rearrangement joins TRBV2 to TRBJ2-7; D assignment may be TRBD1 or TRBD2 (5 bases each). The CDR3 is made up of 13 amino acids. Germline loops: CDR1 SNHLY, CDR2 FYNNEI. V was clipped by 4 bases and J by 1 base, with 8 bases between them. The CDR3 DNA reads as TGTGCCAGCAGTGGGGACGGTTCCTACGAGCAGTACTTC. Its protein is CASSGDGSYEQYF.

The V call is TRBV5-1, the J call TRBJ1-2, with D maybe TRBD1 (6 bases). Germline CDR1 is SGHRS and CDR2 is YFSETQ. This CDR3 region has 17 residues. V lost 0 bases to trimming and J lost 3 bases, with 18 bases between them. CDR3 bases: TGCGCCAGCAGCTTGGTTAGGGGGATTAACCCTTACTATGGCTACACCTTC. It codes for CASSLVRGINPYYGYTF.

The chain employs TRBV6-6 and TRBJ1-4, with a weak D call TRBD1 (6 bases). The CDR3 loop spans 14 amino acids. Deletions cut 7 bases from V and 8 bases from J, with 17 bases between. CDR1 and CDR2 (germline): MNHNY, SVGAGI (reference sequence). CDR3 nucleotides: TGTGCCAGCAATACACAGGGCACAGGGGAAAAACTGTTTTTT. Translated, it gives CASNTQGTGEKLFF.

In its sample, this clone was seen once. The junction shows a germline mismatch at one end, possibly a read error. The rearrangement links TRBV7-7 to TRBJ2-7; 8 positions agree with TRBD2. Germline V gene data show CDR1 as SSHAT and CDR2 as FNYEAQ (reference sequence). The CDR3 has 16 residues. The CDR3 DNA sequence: TGTGCTAGCAGCTTAGCAGGGCTAGCGGGTACCTACGAGCAGTACTTC. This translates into CASSLAGLAGTYEQYF.

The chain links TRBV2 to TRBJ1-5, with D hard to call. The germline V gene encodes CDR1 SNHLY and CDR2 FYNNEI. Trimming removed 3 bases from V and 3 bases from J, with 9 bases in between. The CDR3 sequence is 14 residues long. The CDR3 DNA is TGTGCCAGCAGTGACCCCGGCTTCAATCAGCCCCAGCATTTT. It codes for CASSDPGFNQPQHF.

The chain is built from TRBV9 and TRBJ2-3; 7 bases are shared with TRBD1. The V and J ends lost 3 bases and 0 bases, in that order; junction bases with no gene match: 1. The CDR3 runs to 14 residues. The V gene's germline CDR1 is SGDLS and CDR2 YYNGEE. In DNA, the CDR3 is TGTGCCAGCAGCGAGGACAGGAGCACAGATACGCAGTATTTT. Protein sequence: CASSEDRSTDTQYF. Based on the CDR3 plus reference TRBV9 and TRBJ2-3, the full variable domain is DSGVTQTPKHLITATGQRVTLRCSPRSGDLSVYWYQQSLDQGLQFLIQYYNGEERAKGNILERFSAQQFPDLHSELNLSSLELGDSALYFCASSEDRSTDTQYFGPGTRLTVL.

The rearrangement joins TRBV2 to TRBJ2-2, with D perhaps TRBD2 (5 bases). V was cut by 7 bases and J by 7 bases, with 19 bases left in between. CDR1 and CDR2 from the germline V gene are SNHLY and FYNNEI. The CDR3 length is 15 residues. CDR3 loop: CASTVGELRVGELFF. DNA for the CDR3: TGTGCCAGCACTGTTGGGGAGTTAAGGGTCGGGGAGCTGTTTTTT. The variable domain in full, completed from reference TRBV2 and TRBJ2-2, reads EPEVTQTPSHQVTQMGQEVILRCVPISNHLYFYWYRQILGQKVEFLVSFYNNEISEKSEIFDDQFSVERPDGSNFTLKIRSTKLEDSAMYFCASTVGELRVGELFFGEGSRLTVL.

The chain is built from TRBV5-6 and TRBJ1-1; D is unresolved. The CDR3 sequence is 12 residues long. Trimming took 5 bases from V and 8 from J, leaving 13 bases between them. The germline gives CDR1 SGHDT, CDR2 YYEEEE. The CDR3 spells CASSRTGPEAFF. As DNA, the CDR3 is TGTGCCAGCAGTAGAACCGGACCCGAAGCTTTCTTT.

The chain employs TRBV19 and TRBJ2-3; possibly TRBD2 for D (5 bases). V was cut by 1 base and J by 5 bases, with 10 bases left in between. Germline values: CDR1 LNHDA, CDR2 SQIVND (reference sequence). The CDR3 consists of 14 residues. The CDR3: CASSIGPAGDTQYF. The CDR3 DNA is TGTGCCAGTAGTATAGGCCCGGCGGGAGATACGCAGTATTTT.

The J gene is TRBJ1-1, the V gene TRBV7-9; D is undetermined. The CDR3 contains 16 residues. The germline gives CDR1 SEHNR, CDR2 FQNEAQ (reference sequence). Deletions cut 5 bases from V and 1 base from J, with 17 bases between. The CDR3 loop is CASSPRPSRANTEAFF. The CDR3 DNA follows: TGTGCCAGCAGCCCAAGACCGTCTAGGGCGAACACTGAAGCTTTCTTT.

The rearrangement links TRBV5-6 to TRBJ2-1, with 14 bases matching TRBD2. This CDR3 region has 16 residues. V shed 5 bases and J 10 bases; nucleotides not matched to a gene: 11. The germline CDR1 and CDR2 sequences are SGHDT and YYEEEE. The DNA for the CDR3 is TGTGCCAGCAGTTCTCCGGGACTAGCGGGAGTAGGGGAGCAGTTCTTC. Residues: CASSSPGLAGVGEQFF. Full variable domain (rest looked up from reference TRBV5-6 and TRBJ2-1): DAGVTQSPTHLIKTRGQQVTLRCSPKSGHDTVSWYQQALGQGPQFIFQYYEEEERQRGNFPDRFSGHQFPNYSSELNVNALLLGDSALYLCASSSPGLAGVGEQFFGPGTRLTVL.

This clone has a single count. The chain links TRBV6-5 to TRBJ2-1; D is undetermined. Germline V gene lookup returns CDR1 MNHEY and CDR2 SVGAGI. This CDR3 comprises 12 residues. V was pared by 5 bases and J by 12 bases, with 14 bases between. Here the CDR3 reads CASSPLGKGQFF. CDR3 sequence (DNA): TGTGCCAGCAGTCCGTTGGGGAAGGGGCAGTTCTTC.

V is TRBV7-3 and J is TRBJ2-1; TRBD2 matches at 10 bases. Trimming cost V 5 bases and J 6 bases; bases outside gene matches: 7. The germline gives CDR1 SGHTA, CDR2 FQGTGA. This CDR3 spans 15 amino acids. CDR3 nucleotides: TGTGCCAGCAGCCGTACTAGCGGGGCCCCCAATGAGCAGTTCTTC. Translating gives CASSRTSGAPNEQFF.

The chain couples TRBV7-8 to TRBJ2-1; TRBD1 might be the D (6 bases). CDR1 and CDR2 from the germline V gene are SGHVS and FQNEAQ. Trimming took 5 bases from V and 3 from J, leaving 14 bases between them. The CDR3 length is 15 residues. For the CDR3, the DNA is TGTGCCAGCAGCCCTGGACAGATGGTCTACAATGAGCAGTTCTTC. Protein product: CASSPGQMVYNEQFF.